The 14 T cell receptor beta chains below come from one sample, sequenced in a study of T-cell memory formation after mild COVID-19. TCRdb recomputed calls from the 5' RACE reads with MiXCR, one row per CDR3 protein. The data contain roughly 410,000 distinct CDR3 sequences, 24% of them singletons. The specimen sequenced was PBMCs or a T cell subset sorted from them (not recorded which). The receptors derive from an adult woman who had mild COVID-19 (a few samples of this study predate the infection). Cell type and time point are not known.

For the CDR3, the DNA is TGCGCCAGCAGCTTGGGAGGCGGCGAGGATACGCAGTATTTT. Protein product: CASSLGGGEDTQYF. The V call is TRBV5-1, the J call TRBJ2-3; D call uncertain. The CDR3 length is 14 residues. Trimming took 0 bases from V and 6 from J, leaving 11 bases between them. Germline lookup yields CDR1 SGHRS and CDR2 YFSETQ.

The sample holds a few counts of this clonotype. V is TRBV7-2 and J is TRBJ2-2; D remains unclear. V lost 5 bases, J lost 7 bases, and 11 bases lay in between. CDR3 size: 13 residues. Germline CDR1 and CDR2: SGHTA and FQGNSA. CDR3 region: CASSAQRDGELFF. Written as DNA, the CDR3 is TGTGCCAGCAGCGCCCAGAGAGACGGGGAGCTGTTTTTT.

CDR3 sequence reads: CASSVATSGSSGNTIYF. The CDR3 DNA reads as TGTGCCAGCAGCGTAGCTACGTCGGGGAGCTCTGGAAACACCATATATTTT. The chain carries TRBV9 and TRBJ1-3, with D uncertain. From germline, CDR1 is SGDLS and CDR2 YYNGEE. The length of the CDR3 is 17 residues. V shed 0 bases and J shed 0 bases, with 13 bases lying between them.

The J gene is TRBJ2-6, the V gene TRBV15; TRBD1 might be the D (6 bases). Between the trimmed V and J ends, which lost 1 base and 5 bases, there was a span of 15 bases. The CDR3 is 17 amino acids. Germline V gene data show CDR1 as LNHNV and CDR2 as YYDKDF (reference sequence). The CDR3 DNA follows: TGTGCCACCAGCAGAGCTAGGAGGACAGTTTGGGCCAACGTCCTGACTTTC. It is translated as CATSRARRTVWANVLTF.

This clonotype was detected only a few times. The chain has TRBV12-3 or TRBV12-4 and TRBJ1-5, with 9 nucleotides matching TRBD1. Losses at the gene ends were 9 bases for V and 6 bases for J; bases not matched to a gene: 6. This CDR3 has 13 residues. The CDR3 is CASRDREGQPQHF. The CDR3, as DNA: TGTGCCAGTCGGGACAGGGAAGGTCAGCCCCAGCATTTT.

This clonotype was detected a few times. CDR3 coding DNA: TGCGCCAGCAGCTTGGGTTTCGGGGCGCGGGGTCCAGAGGCTTTCTTT. This translates into CASSLGFGARGPEAFF. The chain links TRBV5-1 to TRBJ1-1, with TRBD1 as a possible D gene (5 bases). V was cut by 0 bases and J by 11 bases, with 23 bases left in between. The germline V gene encodes CDR1 SGHRS and CDR2 YFSETQ. The CDR3 contains 16 residues.

This clonotype was detected a few times. The rearrangement links TRBV7-9 to TRBJ1-2, with D hard to call. CDR3 size: 14 residues. Germline loops: CDR1 SEHNR, CDR2 FQNEAQ (reference sequence). Between the trimmed V and J ends, which lost 4 bases and 8 bases, there was a span of 17 bases. The CDR3: CASSYASGSEGYTF. DNA of the CDR3: TGTGCCAGCAGCTACGCCTCGGGGTCTGAAGGCTACACCTTC.

This clonotype was counted a few times. The rearrangement joins TRBV29-1 to TRBJ2-2; 9 bases match TRBD2. Germline CDR1 reads SQVTM; CDR2 reads ANQGSEA. The CDR3 spans 15 residues. V shed 4 bases and J 5 bases; nucleotides not matched to a gene: 8. The CDR3 protein is CSVVTSGVLTGELFF. CDR3 sequence (DNA): TGCAGCGTTGTGACTAGCGGAGTTCTAACCGGGGAGCTGTTTTTT.

V and J are TRBV7-2 and TRBJ1-2, with 11 bases that match TRBD1. After removal of 5 bases from V and 8 bases from J, the junction contained 10 bases not matched to a gene. The CDR3 runs to 15 residues. Germline V gives CDR1 SGHTA, CDR2 FQGNSA. The CDR3 protein is CASSQDRGRLGGYTF. The CDR3 bases are TGTGCCAGCAGCCAGGACAGGGGGCGACTGGGAGGCTACACCTTC.

This clonotype was seen more than once but under ten times. The gene calls are TRBV4-2 and TRBJ1-2; TRBD1 agrees at 9 bases. The CDR3 extends over 14 amino acids. After removal of 0 bases from V and 8 bases from J, the junction contained 4 bases not matched to a gene. From germline, CDR1 is LGHNA and CDR2 YNFKEQ. CDR3 sequence reads: CASSQEGTGQGYTF. The CDR3 DNA is TGTGCCAGCAGCCAAGAGGGGACAGGGCAGGGCTACACCTTC.

V and J are TRBV20-1 and TRBJ2-6, with TRBD1 matching over 9 bases. V lost 6 bases, J lost 2 bases, and 11 bases stayed unmatched. This CDR3 is 17 amino acids long. Germline V gene lookup returns CDR1 DFQATT and CDR2 SNEGSKA (reference sequence). CDR3 residues: CSAAGQGVWAGANVLTF. In DNA, the CDR3 is TGCAGTGCAGCGGGACAGGGAGTTTGGGCTGGGGCCAACGTCCTGACTTTC.

This clonotype was observed a few times. V and J are TRBV10-3 and TRBJ1-2; possibly TRBD1 for D (6 bases). This CDR3 has 14 amino acids. V was clipped by 9 bases and J by 4 bases, with 18 bases between them. The germline V gene encodes CDR1 ENHRY and CDR2 SYGVKD. CDR3 loop: CAINTQGLSYGYTF. The CDR3 DNA reads as TGTGCCATAAACACACAGGGTTTGAGCTATGGCTACACCTTC.

The chain couples TRBV5-1 to TRBJ2-7, with TRBD2 identical over 7 bases. Germline V gene data show CDR1 as SGHRS and CDR2 as YFSETQ. V was clipped by 2 bases and J by 3 bases; unmatched bases: 2. This CDR3 contains 13 residues. CDR3 loop: CASSFGGYYEQYF. CDR3 nucleotide sequence: TGCGCCAGCAGCTTCGGGGGGTACTACGAGCAGTACTTC.

This clonotype has a handful of counts. The chain couples TRBV4-3 to TRBJ2-2; maybe TRBD2 (6 bases). Between the trimmed V and J ends, which lost 4 bases and 11 bases, there was a span of 20 bases. This CDR3 region has 15 residues. In germline, CDR1 is LGHNA, CDR2 YSLEER. Here the CDR3 DNA reads TGCGCCAGCAGCCGAGGAGTAGCGGCGACTAAAGAGCTGTTTTTT. Protein: CASSRGVAATKELFF.